This TCR beta chain came from a study of OX40 agonist ivuxolimab in advanced cancers. Only in-frame clones appear in the TCRdb table, and some are missing; sequencing was by immunoSEQ multiplex PCR. The table shows 81,000 or so clones, with 88% occurring only once. This CDR3 contains 14 residues. Trimming pared 0 bases from V and 4 bases from J, leaving 10 bases between. Germline lookup yields CDR1 SGDLS and CDR2 YYNGEE. Study results and caveats: Averaging showed that CD8+ T cells had more expanded clones than CD4+ did. Circulating CD4+ and CD8+ T cells showed clonal expansion by week 6 at 0.1 to 3.0 mg/kg.

Notes on this clone: Its antigen remains unknown.

This receptor was taken from an adult with an advanced solid tumor such as melanoma, head and neck, liver or kidney cancer. The J gene is TRBJ1-1, the V gene TRBV9; D gene uncertain. The sample in question was CD4+ or CD8+ T cells sorted from blood, obtained in a trial of the OX40 agonist ivuxolimab. The CDR3 bases are TGTGCCAGCAGCGTAGACTCAGGCGGCACTGAAGCTTTCTTT. Residues: CASSVDSGGTEAFF.